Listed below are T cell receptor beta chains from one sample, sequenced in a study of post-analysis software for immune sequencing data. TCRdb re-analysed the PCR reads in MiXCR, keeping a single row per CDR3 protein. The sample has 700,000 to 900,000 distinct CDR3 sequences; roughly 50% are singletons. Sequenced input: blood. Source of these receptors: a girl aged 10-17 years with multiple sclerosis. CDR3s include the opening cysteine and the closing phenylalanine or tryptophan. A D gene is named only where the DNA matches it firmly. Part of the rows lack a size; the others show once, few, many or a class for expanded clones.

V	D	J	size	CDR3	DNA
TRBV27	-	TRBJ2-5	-	CASSPTGLGPQYF	TGTGCCAGCAGTCCAACCGGCCTGGGCCCCCAGTACTTC
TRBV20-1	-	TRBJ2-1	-	CSAPLNYNEQFF	TGCAGTGCTCCACTAAACTACAATGAGCAGTTCTTC
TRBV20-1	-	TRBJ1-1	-	CRFVGVRRTEAFF	TGCAGGTTCGTAGGGGTAAGGCGGACTGAAGCCTTCTTT
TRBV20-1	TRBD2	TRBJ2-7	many	CSARDPLAGGYEQYF	TGCAGTGCTAGAGATCCGCTAGCGGGAGGCTACGAGCAGTACTTC
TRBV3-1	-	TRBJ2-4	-	CASSHVNEGKNIQYF	TGTGCCAGCAGCCACGTTAACGAGGGGAAAAACATTCAGTACTTC
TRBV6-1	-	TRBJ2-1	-	CASRLISILYNEQFF	TGTGCCAGCAGGTTAATAAGTATTCTCTACAATGAGCAGTTCTTC
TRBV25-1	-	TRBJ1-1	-	CASSAGVRAFF	TGTGCCAGCAGTGCGGGGGTGCGGGCTTTCTTT
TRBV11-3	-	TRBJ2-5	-	CASSPNTNEQYF	TGTGCCAGCAGCCCCAATACAAATGAGCAGTACTTC
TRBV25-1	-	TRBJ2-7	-	CASSEYFAGMPYEQYF	TGTGCCAGCAGTGAATACTTCGCAGGGATGCCCTACGAGCAGTACTTC
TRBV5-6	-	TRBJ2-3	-	CASSFPGKWDTQYF	TGTGCCAGCAGCTTCCCGGGGAAGTGGGATACGCAGTATTTT
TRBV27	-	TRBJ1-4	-	CASSPTAVTNEKLFF	TGTGCCAGCAGTCCCACAGCGGTGACTAATGAAAAACTGTTTTTT
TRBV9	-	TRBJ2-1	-	CASSVFSVDEQFF	TGTGCCAGCAGCGTTTTTAGCGTGGATGAGCAGTTCTTC
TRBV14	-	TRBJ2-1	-	CASSQVGIKPYNEQFF	TGTGCCAGCAGCCAAGTGGGGATCAAGCCGTACAATGAGCAGTTCTTC
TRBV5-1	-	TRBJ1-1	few	CASSLYRDMNTEAFF	TGCGCCAGCAGCTTGTACCGCGATATGAACACTGAAGCTTTCTTT
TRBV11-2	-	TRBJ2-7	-	CASSPRGNRASYEQYF	TGTGCCAGCAGCCCGAGGGGTAACAGGGCGTCCTACGAGCAGTACTTC
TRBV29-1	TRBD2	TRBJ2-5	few	CSVIGAGGRQETQYF	TGCAGCGTGATAGGTGCGGGAGGGCGCCAAGAGACCCAGTACTTC
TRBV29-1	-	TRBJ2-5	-	CSSAEKGGAKTQYF	TGCAGCTCTGCCGAAAAGGGGGGTGCGAAGACCCAGTACTTC
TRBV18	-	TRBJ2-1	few	CASSPPGSLTEQFF	TGTGCCAGCTCACCACCGGGTAGCCTGACCGAGCAGTTCTTC
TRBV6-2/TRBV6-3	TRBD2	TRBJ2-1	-	CASSYSGLVREQFF	TGCGCCAGCAGTTACTCCGGACTAGTCCGGGAGCAGTTCTTC
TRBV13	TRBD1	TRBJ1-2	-	CASSSRGTGGAPGFYGYTF	TGTGCCAGCAGCTCACGGGGGACAGGGGGCGCCCCAGGGTTCTATGGCTACACCTTC
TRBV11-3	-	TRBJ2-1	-	CASSLEVQAPYNEQFF	TGTGCCAGCAGCTTAGAGGTTCAGGCACCGTACAATGAGCAGTTCTTC
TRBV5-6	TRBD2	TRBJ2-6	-	CASSLGTLGGANVPTF	TGTGCCAGCAGCTTGGGCACCCTGGGAGGGGCCAACGTCCCGACTTTC
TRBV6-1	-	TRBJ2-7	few	CASSLERSLAGTYEQYF	TGTGCCAGCAGTCTAGAGCGATCCCTGGCGGGTACCTACGAGCAGTACTTC
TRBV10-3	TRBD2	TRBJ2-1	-	CAISESSGGRGGEQFF	TGTGCCATCAGTGAATCAAGCGGGGGACGAGGGGGTGAGCAGTTCTTC
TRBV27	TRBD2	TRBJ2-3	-	CASTPLAGATQYF	TGTGCCAGCACCCCGCTAGCGGGAGCGACGCAGTATTTT
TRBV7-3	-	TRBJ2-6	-	CASSPLDRDLSGANVLTF	TGTGCCAGCAGCCCCCTGGACAGAGACCTCTCTGGGGCCAACGTCCTGACTTTC
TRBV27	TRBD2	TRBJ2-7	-	CASSSGTRTYEQYF	TGTGCCAGCAGCTCCGGGACTAGGACTTACGAGCAGTACTTC
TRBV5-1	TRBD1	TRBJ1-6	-	CASSLVRQGFSFGSPLHF	TGCGCCAGCAGCTTGGTCCGACAGGGTTTCTCCTTCGGTTCACCCCTCCACTTT
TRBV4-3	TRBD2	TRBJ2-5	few	CASSQELPGLAVQETQYF	TGCGCCAGCAGCCAAGAGCTACCGGGACTAGCGGTCCAAGAGACCCAGTACTTC
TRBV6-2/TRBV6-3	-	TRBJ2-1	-	CASTLRTPSYNEQFF	TGTGCCAGCACCCTGAGGACCCCCTCCTACAATGAGCAGTTCTTC
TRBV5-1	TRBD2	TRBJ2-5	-	CASSLGLAGAETQYF	TGCGCCAGCAGCTTGGGGCTAGCGGGAGCGGAGACCCAGTACTTC
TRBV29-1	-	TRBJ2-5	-	CSVSLSETQYF	TGCAGCGTTTCCCTCAGTGAGACCCAGTACTTC
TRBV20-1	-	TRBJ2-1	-	CSARSGDEQFF	TGCAGTGCTAGGTCAGGGGATGAGCAGTTCTTC
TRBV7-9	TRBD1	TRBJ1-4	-	CASSPTGARREKLFF	TGTGCCAGCAGCCCTACAGGGGCTCGGCGAGAAAAACTGTTTTTT
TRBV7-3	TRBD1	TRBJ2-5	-	CASSYRDRRQETQYF	TGTGCCAGCAGTTACCGGGACAGGAGACAAGAGACCCAGTACTTC
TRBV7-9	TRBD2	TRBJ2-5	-	CASTKGLAVFLQEAQYF	TGTGCCAGCACCAAAGGACTAGCGGTATTTCTCCAAGAGGCCCAGTACTTC
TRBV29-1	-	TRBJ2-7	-	CSVVGQRSHEQYF	TGCAGCGTTGTTGGACAGAGAAGTCACGAGCAGTACTTC
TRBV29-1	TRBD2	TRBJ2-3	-	CSVVKGLEVFADTQYF	TGCAGCGTTGTTAAGGGACTAGAGGTTTTCGCAGATACGCAGTATTTT
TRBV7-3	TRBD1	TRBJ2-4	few	CASSLGTGGNIQYF	TGTGCCAGCAGCTTGGGGACAGGGGGGAACATTCAGTACTTC
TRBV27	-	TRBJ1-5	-	CASSSYQSNQPQHF	TGTGCCAGCAGTTCGTACCAGAGCAATCAGCCCCAGCATTTT
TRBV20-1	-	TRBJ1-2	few	CSAAGGLGYGYTF	TGCAGTGCTGCGGGGGGCTTGGGATATGGCTACACCTTC